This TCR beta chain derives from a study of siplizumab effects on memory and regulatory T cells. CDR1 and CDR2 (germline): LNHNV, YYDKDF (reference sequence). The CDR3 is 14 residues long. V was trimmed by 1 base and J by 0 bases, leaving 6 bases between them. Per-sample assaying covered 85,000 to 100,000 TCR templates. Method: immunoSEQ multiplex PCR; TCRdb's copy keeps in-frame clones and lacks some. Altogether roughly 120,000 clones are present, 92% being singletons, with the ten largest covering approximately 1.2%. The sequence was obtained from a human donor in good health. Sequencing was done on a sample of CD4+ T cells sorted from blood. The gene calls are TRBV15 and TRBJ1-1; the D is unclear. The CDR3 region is CATSRGTVNTEAFF. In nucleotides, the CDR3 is TGTGCCACCAGCAGAGGAACAGTGAACACTGAAGCTTTCTTT.